The entry that follows covers one TCR beta chain sequence. No antigen is known for it. Every donor contributed at least one pre-ART and at least two post-ART PBMC samples. This specimen belongs to a study of long-term antiretroviral therapy in people with HIV. Study results and caveats: Researchers lacked any data on ART adherence, viral resistance or therapy changes.

The CDR3 contains 17 residues. V lost 0 bases, J lost 3 bases, and 4 bases stayed unmatched. Germline CDR1 is ENHRY and CDR2 is SYGVKD. Researchers report immunoSEQ v3.0 was run at survey level. Profiled with immunoSEQ multiplex PCR; TCRdb holds only in-frame clones, not every one. The repertoire holds about 42,000 clones, approximately 86% seen once, with about 5% in the top ten. This rearrangement joins TRBV10-3 to TRBJ2-3; TRBD2 agrees at 12 bases. Sequenced here: unsorted PBMCs, sampled 0.1 years before starting antiretroviral therapy. The sequence derives from a woman in her forties or fifties with HIV. CDR3 sequence: CAISESLAGGPTDTQYF. The CDR3 DNA is TGTGCCATCAGTGAGTCGCTAGCGGGGGGGCCAACAGATACGCAGTATTTT.